This T cell receptor beta chain was sequenced in a study of a mutant IDH1 vaccine in newly diagnosed glioma. Study context: Most had both radiotherapy and temozolomide beforehand; others had only one.

V was pared by 5 bases and J by 8 bases, with 12 bases between. CDR1 and CDR2 from the germline V gene are SGHAT and FQNNGV. This CDR3 is 12 amino acids long. Using immunoSEQ multiplex PCR, the repertoire was profiled, and TCRdb retains in-frame clones only, with some absent. In the table there are about 88,000 clones, more than 65% of which are singletons. Indicated time point: baseline, week 1 (first vaccination visit). Described treatment: pre-vaccination baseline after standard-of-care therapy. The sequenced sample was PBMCs, obtained from a glioma patient treated with radiotherapy, temozolomide or both. The sequence came from a middle-aged man with glioma. Some clones in this sample may be carry-over from other donors' samples. This sequence joins TRBV11-2 and TRBJ1-2; D is ambiguous. CDR3 residues: CASSLNLRGYTF. In nucleotides, the CDR3 is TGTGCCAGCAGCCTGAACCTGAGGGGCTACACCTTC.